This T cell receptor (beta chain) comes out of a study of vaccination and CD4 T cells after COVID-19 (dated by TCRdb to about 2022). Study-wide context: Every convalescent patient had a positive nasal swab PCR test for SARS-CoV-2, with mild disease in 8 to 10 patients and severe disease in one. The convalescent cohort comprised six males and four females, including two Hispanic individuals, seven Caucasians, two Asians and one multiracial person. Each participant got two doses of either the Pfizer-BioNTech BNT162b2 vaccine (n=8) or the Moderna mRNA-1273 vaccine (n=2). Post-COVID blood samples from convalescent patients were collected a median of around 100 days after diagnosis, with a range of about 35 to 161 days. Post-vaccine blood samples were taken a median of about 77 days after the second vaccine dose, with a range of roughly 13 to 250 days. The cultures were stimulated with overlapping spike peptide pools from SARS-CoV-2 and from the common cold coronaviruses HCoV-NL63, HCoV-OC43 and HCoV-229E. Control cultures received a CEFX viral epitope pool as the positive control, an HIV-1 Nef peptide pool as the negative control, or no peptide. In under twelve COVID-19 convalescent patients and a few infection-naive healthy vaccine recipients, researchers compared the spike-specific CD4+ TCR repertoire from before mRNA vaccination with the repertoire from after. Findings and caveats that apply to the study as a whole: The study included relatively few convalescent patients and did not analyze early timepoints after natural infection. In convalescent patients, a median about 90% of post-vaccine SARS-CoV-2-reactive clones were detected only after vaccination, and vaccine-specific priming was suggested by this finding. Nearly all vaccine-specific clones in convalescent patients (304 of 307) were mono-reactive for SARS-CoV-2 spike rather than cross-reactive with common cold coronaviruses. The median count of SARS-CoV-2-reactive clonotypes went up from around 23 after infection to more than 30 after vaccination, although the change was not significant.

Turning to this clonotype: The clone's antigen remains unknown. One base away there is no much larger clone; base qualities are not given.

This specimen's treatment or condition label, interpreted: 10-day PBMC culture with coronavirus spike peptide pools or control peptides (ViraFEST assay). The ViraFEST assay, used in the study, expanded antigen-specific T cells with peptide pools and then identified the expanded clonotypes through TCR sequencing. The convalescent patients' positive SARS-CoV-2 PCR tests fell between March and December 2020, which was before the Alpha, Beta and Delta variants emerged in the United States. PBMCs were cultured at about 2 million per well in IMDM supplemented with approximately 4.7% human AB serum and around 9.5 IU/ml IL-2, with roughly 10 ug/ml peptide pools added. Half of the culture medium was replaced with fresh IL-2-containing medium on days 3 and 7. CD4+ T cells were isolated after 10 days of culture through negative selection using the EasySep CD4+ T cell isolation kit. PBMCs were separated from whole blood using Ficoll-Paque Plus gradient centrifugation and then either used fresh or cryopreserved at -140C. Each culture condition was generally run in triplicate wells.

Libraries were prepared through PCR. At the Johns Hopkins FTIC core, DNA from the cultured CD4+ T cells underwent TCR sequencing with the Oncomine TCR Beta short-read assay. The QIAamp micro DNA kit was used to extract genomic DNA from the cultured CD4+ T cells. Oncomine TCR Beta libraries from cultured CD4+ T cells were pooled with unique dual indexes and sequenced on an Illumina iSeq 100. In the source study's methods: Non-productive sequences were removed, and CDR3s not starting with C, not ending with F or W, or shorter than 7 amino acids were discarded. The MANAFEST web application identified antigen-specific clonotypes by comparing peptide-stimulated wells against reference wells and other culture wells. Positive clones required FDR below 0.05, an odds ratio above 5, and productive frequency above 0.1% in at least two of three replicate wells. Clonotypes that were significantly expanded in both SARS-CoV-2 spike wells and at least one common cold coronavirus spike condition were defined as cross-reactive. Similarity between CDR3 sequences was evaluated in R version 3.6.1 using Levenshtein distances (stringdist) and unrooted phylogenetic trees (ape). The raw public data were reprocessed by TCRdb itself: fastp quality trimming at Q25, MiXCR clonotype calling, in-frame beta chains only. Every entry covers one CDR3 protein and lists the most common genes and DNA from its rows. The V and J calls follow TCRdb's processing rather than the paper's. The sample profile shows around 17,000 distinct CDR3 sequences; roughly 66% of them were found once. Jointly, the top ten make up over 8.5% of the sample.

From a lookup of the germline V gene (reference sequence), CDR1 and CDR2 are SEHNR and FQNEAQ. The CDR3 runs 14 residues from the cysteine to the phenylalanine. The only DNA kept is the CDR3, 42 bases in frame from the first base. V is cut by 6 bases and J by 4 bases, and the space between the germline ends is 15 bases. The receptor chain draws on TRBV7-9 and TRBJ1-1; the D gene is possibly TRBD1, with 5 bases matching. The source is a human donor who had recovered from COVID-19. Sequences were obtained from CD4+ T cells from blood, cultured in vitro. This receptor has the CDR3 CASRYQGESTEAFF. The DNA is TGTGCCAGCAGGTATCAGGGAGAAAGCACTGAAGCTTTCTTT.